A single sample gave rise to the 2 T cell receptor beta chains below, sequenced in a study of cytomegalovirus exposure and HLA in healthy donors. Sequencing used immunoSEQ multiplex PCR; TCRdb keeps in-frame clones, though not all of them. Of 140,000 or so clones listed, approximately 91% were seen once; the top ten hold 0.6% to 0.8%. The specimen was PBMCs. The receptors were sampled from a man aged 18-30 years in good health and CMV-seronegative.

This clone was counted once. This chain uses TRBV7-9 with TRBJ2-1; 15 bases are shared with TRBD2. The CDR3 runs 16 residues. Per the germline V gene, CDR1 is SEHNR and CDR2 is FQNEAQ (reference sequence). Trimming cost V 5 bases and J 9 bases; bases outside gene matches: 8. DNA for the CDR3: TGTGCCAGCAGCGCCTTGGGACTAGCGGGAGGAGGTGAGCAGTTCTTC. This translates into CASSALGLAGGGEQFF.

A single count supports this clone. The chain carries TRBV18 and TRBJ2-2; D is uncertain. This CDR3 has 15 amino acids. Trimming removed 6 bases at V and 2 bases at J, with 13 bases between. Germline lookup yields CDR1 KGHSH and CDR2 LQKENI. In nucleotides, the CDR3 is TGTGCCAGCTCCGCGGCTCGCAGTAACACCGGGGAGCTGTTTTTT. Translated, it gives CASSAARSNTGELFF.